Presented here are 32 T cell receptor beta chains from one specimen sequenced in a study of breast tumors, draining lymph nodes, adjacent tissues. Via MiXCR, TCRdb re-called the multiplex PCR reads, giving one row per CDR3 protein. This repertoire shows about 16,000 distinct CDR3 sequences, just under 45% found once; its top ten account for roughly 14%. Source material: tumor-adjacent breast tissue. The receptors here all came from a female donor with breast cancer. Some clones in this sample may be carry-over from other donors' samples.

Relative to its sample, this clonotype is medium-sized. This chain links TRBV10-3 with TRBJ1-3, with no clear D. From germline, CDR1 is ENHRY and CDR2 SYGVKD. The CDR3 is 13 residues long. Deletions cut 3 bases from V and 4 bases from J, with 7 bases between. The CDR3 protein is CAISDSSGNTIYF. The DNA of the CDR3 is TGTGCCATCAGTGACAGCTCAGGAAACACCATATATTTT.

The V call is TRBV11-2, the J call TRBJ2-3, with 8 bases identical to TRBD2. V was clipped by 5 bases and J by 2 bases; unmatched bases: 9. CDR1 is SGHAT, CDR2 FQNNGV, per germline. The CDR3 consists of 16 residues. CDR3 nucleotide sequence: TGTGCCAGCAGCGATACCGGGACTAGTTACACAGATACGCAGTATTTT. Protein sequence: CASSDTGTSYTDTQYF.

This clonotype was counted ten times or more. CDR3 DNA sequence: TGTGCCAGCAGTTACTCGGCAGCCACAAAAAACATTCAGTACTTC. Translated: CASSYSAATKNIQYF. The gene calls are TRBV6-5 and TRBJ2-4; unclear D gene. This CDR3 region has 15 residues. Trimming removed 0 bases at V and 4 bases at J, with 10 bases between. CDR1 is MNHEY and CDR2 is SVGAGI in the germline V gene.

This clonotype is medium-sized by share. The V call is TRBV29-1, the J call TRBJ2-2; TRBD2 matches at 12 bases. Germline assignment: CDR1 SQVTM and CDR2 ANQGSEA. The V gene end was trimmed by 6 bases and the J gene end by 8 bases; junction bases not matched to a gene: 7. This CDR3 is 14 amino acids long. CDR3 residues: CSVPTSGRSGELFF. CDR3 DNA: TGCAGCGTACCCACTAGCGGGAGGTCGGGGGAGCTGTTTTTT.

This clonotype was counted ten times or more. A much larger clone sits a single nucleotide away, making a read error possible. The chain couples TRBV14 to TRBJ2-7; perhaps TRBD1 as D (5 bases). CDR1 and CDR2 (germline): SGHDN, FVKESK. The CDR3 has 14 residues. The CDR3 nucleotides read TGTGCCAGCAGCCAAGAATGGGGCAGCTACGAGCAGTCCTTC. Protein sequence: CASSQEWGSYEQSF.

V and J are TRBV2 and TRBJ2-7, with 7 positions matching TRBD1. The ends lost 7 bases at V and 2 bases at J; junction bases unmatched: 5. Germline V gene data show CDR1 as SNHLY and CDR2 as FYNNEI. The CDR3 has 13 residues. The CDR3 bases are TGTGCCAGCAAAGAAGACAGGGCCTACGAGCAGTACGTC. This codes for CASKEDRAYEQYV.

This clonotype was observed a single time. Germline is not matched at one junction end, which may reflect a read error. The V gene is TRBV7-9, the J gene TRBJ2-5, with 12 positions matching TRBD2. CDR3 length equals 18 residues. CDR1 and CDR2 from the germline V gene are SEHNR and FQNEAQ (reference sequence). This chain's CDR3 is CASSLRPPLAGGQQTKYF. CDR3 DNA sequence: TGTGCCAGCAGCTTAAGGCCCCCGCTAGCGGGGGGGCAACAGACCAAGTACTTC. The full variable domain, in which reference TRBV7-9 and TRBJ2-5 provide the parts outside the CDR3, is DTGVSQNPRHKITKRGQNVTFRCDPISEHNRLYWYRQTLGQGPEFLTYFQNEAQLEKSRLLSDRFSAERPKGSFSTLEIQRTEQGDSAMYLCASSLRPPLAGGQQTKYFGPGTRLLVL.

This clonotype showed up many times. The chain couples TRBV10-3 to TRBJ2-5; D gene uncertain. V was clipped by 0 bases and J by 5 bases, with 10 bases between them. CDR1 and CDR2 from the germline V gene are ENHRY and SYGVKD. This CDR3 region has 14 residues. The CDR3 DNA reads TGTGCCATCAGTGAGTCGCGGATTCCCGAGACCCAGTACTTC. It yields the protein CAISESRIPETQYF.

This clonotype was detected ten times or more. This may stem from a read error, because a much larger clone lies one nucleotide away. The conserved closing phenylalanine or tryptophan is absent in this CDR3, likely reflecting a read error. The chain is built from TRBV7-7 and TRBJ2-5; TRBD1 aligns across 7 bases. Germline CDR1 reads SSHAT; CDR2 reads FNYEAQ (reference sequence). This CDR3 is built from 14 residues. CDR3 nucleotide sequence: TGTGCTAGCAGCTTAACAGGGGCCGGAGAGACCCAGTACCTC. Protein product: CASSLTGAGETQYL.

This clonotype was picked up many times. The chain has TRBV20-1 and TRBJ1-1; 7 bases align to TRBD1. The germline CDR1 and CDR2 sequences are DFQATT and SNEGSKA (reference sequence). The CDR3 runs 13 residues. Trimming took 6 bases from V and 2 from J; bases not matched to a gene: 6. CDR3 residues: CSALGTDNTEAFF. CDR3 sequence (DNA): TGCAGTGCCCTGGGGACAGACAACACTGAAGCTTTCTTT.

This clonotype was picked up a small number of times. This chain uses TRBV7-2 with TRBJ2-7; 11 bases map to TRBD2. The CDR3 has 14 amino acids. With V trimmed by 5 bases and J by 5 bases, 5 bases remained unmatched. Germline CDR1 SGHTA, CDR2 FQGNSA. The CDR3 here is CASSRLAGGNEQYF. DNA for the CDR3: TGTGCCAGCAGCAGGCTAGCGGGAGGTAACGAGCAGTACTTC. Complete variable domain (other parts from reference TRBV7-2 and TRBJ2-7): GAGVSQSPSNKVTEKGKDVELRCDPISGHTALYWYRQSLGQGLEFLIYFQGNSAPDKSGLPSDRFSAERTGGSVSTLTIQRTQQEDSAVYLCASSRLAGGNEQYFGPGTRLTVT.

This clonotype was found once. This is likely a read error, given that the CDR3 carries no conserved phenylalanine or tryptophan at its end. This sequence joins TRBV12-3 or TRBV12-4 and TRBJ1-2; maybe TRBD1 (5 bases). The CDR3 covers 14 residues. V lost 5 bases and J lost 4, with 14 bases in between. The CDR3 region has the DNA TGTGCCAGCAGTAACCAGGGTTTCATCTATGGCTACACCCTC. This codes for CASSNQGFIYGYTL.

This clonotype qualifies as medium-sized (0.01 to 0.1%). V usage is TRBV11-2 and J usage is TRBJ1-2, with TRBD1 matching over 7 bases. V dropped 0 bases and J dropped 4; count of bases not matched to a gene: 11. The CDR3 totals 17 residues. Germline V gene sequence: CDR1 SGHAT, CDR2 FQNNGV. In DNA form, the CDR3 reads TGTGCCAGCAGCTTAGAAGGATTGAGGGGGCCTGGCTATGGCTACACCTTC. Translation gives CASSLEGLRGPGYGYTF.

Comment on this clonotype: The conserved phenylalanine or tryptophan is not found at the CDR3 terminus, so this likely reflects a read error. The V gene is TRBV2, the J gene TRBJ1-6; TRBD1 might be the D (5 bases). Germline V CDR1 and CDR2: SNHLY, FYNNEI. This CDR3 comprises 15 residues. Trimming removed 6 bases from V and 8 bases from J, with 17 bases in between. CDR3 protein: CASRGVGRTDSPLHL. The CDR3 DNA reads as TGTGCCAGCAGAGGAGTGGGACGGACTGATTCACCCCTCCACCTC.

The V gene is TRBV12-5, the J gene TRBJ2-5; D not resolved. The CDR3 is 13 residues long. Germline CDR1 and CDR2: LGHNT and FRNRAP. Trimming stripped 1 base from V and 2 bases from J, with 5 bases between. The CDR3 is CASGLGLQETQYF. The DNA for the CDR3 is TGTGCTAGTGGTTTGGGGCTGCAAGAGACCCAGTACTTC.

The chain carries TRBV18 and TRBJ2-4; D unresolved. V lost 6 bases and J lost 0, with 15 bases in between. This CDR3 region has 16 residues. Germline CDR1 reads KGHSH; CDR2 reads LQKENI. The chain's CDR3 is CASSATLGLAKNIQYF. CDR3 DNA: TGTGCCAGCTCCGCTACTCTGGGTCTAGCCAAAAACATTCAGTACTTC.

Turning to this clonotype: A read error may be the cause here, since a much bigger clone is one base away. V usage is TRBV5-6 and J usage is TRBJ2-1; 7 bases are a match to TRBD2. After removal of 3 bases from V and 7 bases from J, the junction contained 13 bases not matched to a gene. The CDR3 loop spans 16 amino acids. Germline CDR1 is SGHDT and CDR2 is YYEEEE. CDR3 amino acids: CASSSTTTGRPNEQFF. For the CDR3, the DNA is TGTGCCAGCAGCTCTACTACTACCGGGAGGCCGAATGAGCAGTTCTTC.

This clonotype has a handful of counts. The chain recombines TRBV19 with TRBJ2-7, with D perhaps matching TRBD1 (7 bases). The CDR3 consists of 17 residues. CDR1 is LNHDA, CDR2 SQIVND, per germline (reference sequence). V was clipped by 9 bases and J by 3 bases, with 27 bases between them. The CDR3 bases are TGTGCCAGCAGTCCCTCCCCCGGCAGGGGGGCTAACTACGAGCAGTACTTC. This gives the protein CASSPSPGRGANYEQYF.

The chain carries TRBV12-3 or TRBV12-4 and TRBJ2-3; TRBD2 aligns across 13 bases. The CDR3 loop spans 15 amino acids. With 6 bases clipped from V and 3 bases from J, the junction kept 3 bases outside the gene matches. CDR3 sequence reads: CASRSTSGRTDTQYF. CDR3 sequence (DNA): TGTGCCAGCAGGTCGACTAGCGGGAGGACAGATACGCAGTATTTT.

This clonotype was recorded many times. The chain joins TRBV20-1 to TRBJ2-3; tentatively, D is TRBD1 or TRBD2 (6 bases each). Germline V gene data show CDR1 as DFQATT and CDR2 as SNEGSKA (reference sequence). This CDR3 is 13 amino acids long. Trimming pared 2 bases from V and 1 base from J, leaving 7 bases between. The CDR3 sequence: CSARRGGTDTQYF. In nucleotides, the CDR3 is TGCAGTGCTAGAAGGGGGGGCACAGATACGCAGTATTTT.

The rearrangement uses TRBV7-9 and TRBJ1-2; no clear D. The CDR3 runs to 14 residues. Trimming stripped 1 base from V and 1 base from J, with 7 bases between. In germline, CDR1 is SEHNR, CDR2 FQNEAQ (reference sequence). The CDR3 is CASSLGNSNYGYTF. CDR3 sequence (DNA): TGTGCCAGCAGCTTAGGTAACAGTAACTATGGCTACACCTTC.

Many counts were recorded for this clonotype. This clone may be a read error of a much larger clone one base away. This chain joins TRBV9 and TRBJ2-5; the D is unclear. Looked up from germline, CDR1 is SGDLS and CDR2 is YYNGEE. The CDR3 is 15 amino acids. This chain's CDR3 is CASSVAGDLRETPYF. CDR3 nucleotide sequence: TGTGCCAGCAGCGTAGCGGGTGACTTAAGAGAGACCCCGTACTTC.

The chain joins TRBV7-9 to TRBJ2-5, with TRBD1 matching over 8 bases. The trim removed 4 bases at V and 1 base at J, leaving 8 bases unmatched. The CDR3 extends over 16 amino acids. CDR1 is SEHNR and CDR2 is FQNEAQ in the germline V gene (reference sequence). CDR3 region: CASSSTGTGRQETQYF. DNA for the CDR3: TGTGCCAGCAGCTCCACCGGGACAGGCCGCCAAGAGACCCAGTACTTC.

The CDR3 region is CASSLSPGTGPGPLHF. For the CDR3, the DNA is TGTGCCAGCAGCTTATCCCCCGGGACAGGCCCGGGACCCCTCCACTTT. This chain links TRBV7-2 with TRBJ1-6, with 8 bases that match TRBD1. The germline gives CDR1 SGHTA, CDR2 FQGNSA. The V gene end was trimmed by 2 bases and the J gene end by 12 bases; junction bases not matched to a gene: 12. This CDR3 is 16 amino acids long.

This clonotype is termed medium-sized. This CDR3 reads CATSAWTGKVETQYF. DNA for the CDR3: TGTGCCACCAGTGCCTGGACAGGGAAGGTTGAGACCCAGTACTTC. This sequence joins TRBV24-1 and TRBJ2-5, with 8 bases aligning to TRBD1. The germline CDR1 and CDR2 sequences are KGHDR and SFDVKD. This CDR3 is 15 amino acids long. The trim removed 5 bases at V and 5 bases at J, leaving 9 bases unmatched.

The chain is built from TRBV9 and TRBJ2-1, with a possible D match to TRBD2 (6 bases). Trimming shortened V by 1 base and J by 0 bases, and 11 bases separated the two germline ends. From germline, CDR1 is SGDLS and CDR2 YYNGEE. This CDR3 is 16 amino acids long. The CDR3 is CASSVTAGLSYNEQFF. DNA of the CDR3: TGTGCCAGCAGCGTAACAGCGGGTCTCTCCTACAATGAGCAGTTCTTC.

By frequency in the sample, this clonotype is medium-sized. The chain joins TRBV19 to TRBJ1-2, with a tentative D call TRBD1 (6 bases). Trimming stripped 6 bases from V and 4 bases from J, with 12 bases between. Per the germline V gene, CDR1 is LNHDA and CDR2 is SQIVND (reference sequence). The CDR3 consists of 13 residues. The CDR3 loop is CASSPDRSYGYTF. The CDR3 region has the DNA TGTGCCAGTAGCCCTGACAGGTCCTATGGCTACACCTTC.

The genes are TRBV6-1 and TRBJ1-1; TRBD1 agrees at 8 bases. The germline CDR1 and CDR2 sequences are MNHNS and SASEGT. V was pared by 3 bases and J by 4 bases, with 4 bases of the junction left unmatched. This CDR3 contains 14 residues. The CDR3 region is CASSDTGGTTEAFF. The CDR3 DNA sequence: TGTGCCAGCAGTGATACAGGGGGAACCACTGAAGCTTTCTTT.

The chain uses TRBV6-6 and TRBJ1-6; 9 bases map to TRBD1. Germline V gene sequence: CDR1 MNHNY, CDR2 SVGAGI (reference sequence). This CDR3 is built from 15 residues. J was trimmed by 7 bases and V by 6 bases; bases with no gene match: 7. As DNA, the CDR3 is TGTGCCAGCAGGAGGGACAGGGCGGGAAATTCACCCCTCCACTTT. Protein: CASRRDRAGNSPLHF.

This clonotype was detected only a few times. The V call is TRBV20-1, the J call TRBJ1-6, with D possibly being TRBD1 (5 bases). This CDR3 is 15 amino acids long. Trimming pared 2 bases from V and 6 bases from J, leaving 14 bases between. The V gene's germline CDR1 is DFQATT and CDR2 SNEGSKA (reference sequence). In DNA form, the CDR3 reads TGCAGTGCTAGACCCCCAGGGCGGGGTAATTCACCCCTCCACTTT. The encoded protein is CSARPPGRGNSPLHF.

This clonotype was found many times. The chain combines TRBV27 with TRBJ2-7; D is perhaps TRBD2 (7 bases). Trimming cost V 4 bases and J 2 bases, with 15 bases left between them. From germline, CDR1 is MNHEY and CDR2 SMNVEV (reference sequence). The CDR3 runs 15 residues. The CDR3 DNA follows: TGTGCCAGCAGTTATGGGGGCGGGGGAGCCTACGAGCAGTACTTC. This sequence encodes CASSYGGGGAYEQYF.

This clonotype showed up many times. V and J are TRBV27 and TRBJ2-1; the D gene is possibly TRBD2 (5 bases). Per germline, CDR1 MNHEY and CDR2 SMNVEV (reference sequence). CDR3 size: 14 residues. Trimming shortened V by 3 bases and J by 7 bases, and 13 bases separated the two germline ends. The DNA of the CDR3 is TGTGCCAGCAGTTTCGGCCCTACTAGAAATGAGCAGTTCTTC. It is translated as CASSFGPTRNEQFF.